The 26 T cell receptor beta chains presented below share a single source sample, sequenced in a study of cytomegalovirus exposure and HLA in healthy donors. PCR used 60 Vbeta primers and 13 Jbeta primers. TCRdb keeps only in-frame clones here, not all; method: immunoSEQ multiplex PCR. The data contain 100,000 to 120,000 clones, under 85% of them singletons. Sequencing used PBMCs. The receptors stem from a man aged 30-40 years in good health and CMV-seropositive.

V gene TRBV2 combines with J gene TRBJ2-2; TRBD2 matches at 7 bases. V gave up 7 bases and J gave up 3 bases; unmatched junction bases: 5. The CDR3 is 14 amino acids. Germline assignment: CDR1 SNHLY and CDR2 FYNNEI. This chain's CDR3 is CASTWGGDTGELFF. CDR3 DNA: TGTGCCAGCACATGGGGGGGGGACACCGGGGAGCTGTTTTTT.

This clone has just one count. The chain carries TRBV28 and TRBJ2-1; no clear D gene. The CDR3 has 10 amino acids. Germline CDR1 MDHEN, CDR2 SYDVKM. Trimming shortened V by 5 bases and J by 10 bases, and 6 bases separated the two germline ends. This chain's CDR3 is CASSDWEQFF. Here the CDR3 DNA reads TGTGCCAGCAGTGACTGGGAGCAGTTCTTC.

The chain's CDR3 is CASTVDRDNSPLHF. The CDR3 coding sequence is TGTGCCAGCACCGTCGACAGGGATAATTCACCCCTCCACTTT. The chain combines TRBV27 with TRBJ1-6, with 7 bases identical to TRBD1. This CDR3 spans 14 amino acids. The germline V gene encodes CDR1 MNHEY and CDR2 SMNVEV (reference sequence). The J segment lost 5 bases and the V segment lost 7 bases, leaving 5 bases of the junction unmatched.

V and J are TRBV6-5 and TRBJ1-5; D is possibly TRBD1 (5 bases). Germline V gene sequence: CDR1 MNHEY, CDR2 SVGAGI. This CDR3 comprises 14 residues. Trimming cost V 6 bases and J 7 bases, with 16 bases left between them. The CDR3 sequence is CASSPDSPDQPQHF. CDR3 nucleotides: TGTGCCAGCAGCCCCGACAGCCCTGACCAGCCCCAGCATTTT.

This rearrangement joins TRBV5-5 to TRBJ2-5, with a tentative D call TRBD2 (7 bases). The CDR3 has 15 residues. V lost 4 bases and J lost 1, with 14 bases in between. The germline CDR1 and CDR2 sequences are SGHKS and YYEKEE (reference sequence). The CDR3 DNA reads as TGTGCCAGCAGCCTGAACCGGGGGGCCCAAGAGACCCAGTACTTC. As protein: CASSLNRGAQETQYF.

The chain joins TRBV7-6 to TRBJ1-4, with 12 bases fitting TRBD1. Germline V lookup: CDR1 SGHVS, CDR2 FNYEAQ. The CDR3 spans 18 residues. V was pared by 4 bases and J by 7 bases, with 13 bases of the junction left unmatched. CDR3 amino acids: CASSSGPGQGAQGEKLFF. CDR3 DNA: TGTGCCAGCAGCTCGGGACCGGGACAGGGGGCGCAAGGTGAAAAACTGTTTTTT.

The chain couples TRBV7-6 to TRBJ1-3, with 8 positions matching TRBD1. Trimming at V came to 2 bases and at J to 4 bases, leaving 7 bases not matched to a gene. Germline CDR1 and CDR2: SGHVS and FNYEAQ. The CDR3 is made up of 16 amino acids. CDR3 sequence (DNA): TGTGCCAGCAGCTTAAGCCAGGGGGCCTTCGGAAACACCATATATTTT. Translated: CASSLSQGAFGNTIYF. The full variable domain, with the rest looked up from reference TRBV7-6 and TRBJ1-3, is GAGVSQSPRYKVTKRGQDVALRCDPISGHVSLYWYRQALGQGPEFLTYFNYEAQQDKSGLPNDRFSAERPEGSISTLTIQRTEQRDSAMYRCASSLSQGAFGNTIYFGEGSWLTVV.

The rearrangement uses TRBV6-5 and TRBJ2-7; 12 nucleotides line up with TRBD2. Germline values: CDR1 MNHEY, CDR2 SVGAGI. J lost 4 bases, V lost 8 bases, and 3 bases had no gene match. The CDR3 runs to 13 residues. The CDR3 loop reads CASWTSGDYEQYF. As DNA, the CDR3 is TGTGCCAGCTGGACTAGCGGGGATTACGAGCAGTACTTC.

The rearrangement uses TRBV9 and TRBJ2-6; 7 nucleotides agree with TRBD1. The trim removed 0 bases at V and 2 bases at J, leaving 11 bases unmatched. Germline CDR1 is SGDLS and CDR2 is YYNGEE. This CDR3 has 19 residues. The CDR3 coding sequence is TGTGCCAGCAGCGTAGGGTTGAGGGACAGCGGTCCTGGGGCCAACGTCCTGACTTTC. Amino acids: CASSVGLRDSGPGANVLTF.

The chain couples TRBV2 to TRBJ2-7; D might be TRBD2 (6 bases). The V end was cut by 9 bases, the J end by 0 bases, with 12 bases between. The CDR3 is 13 residues long. Looked up from germline, CDR1 is SNHLY and CDR2 is FYNNEI. DNA of the CDR3: TGTGCCAGGAGCGGGTTGAGCTCCTACGAGCAGTACTTC. Translated, it gives CARSGLSSYEQYF.

J is TRBJ1-3 and V is TRBV18, with TRBD1 matching 8 bases. The germline gives CDR1 KGHSH, CDR2 LQKENI. The V gene end was trimmed by 3 bases and the J gene end by 4 bases; junction bases not matched to a gene: 5. This CDR3 is 15 amino acids long. In DNA form, the CDR3 reads TGTGCCAGCTCACCGAGACAGGGGAACGGAAACACCATATATTTT. Protein sequence: CASSPRQGNGNTIYF.

The rearrangement uses TRBV10-1 and TRBJ2-1, with 11 bases that match TRBD2. The germline gives CDR1 WNHNN, CDR2 SYGVQD (reference sequence). J lost 4 bases, V lost 4 bases, and 3 bases had no gene match. The CDR3 loop spans 15 amino acids. The CDR3 nucleotides read TGCGCCAGCAGTGGTACTAGCGGGGGTTACAATGAGCAGTTCTTC. Translating it yields CASSGTSGGYNEQFF.

The chain has TRBV29-1 and TRBJ2-7; TRBD1 agrees at 8 bases. CDR3 length: 13 residues. V was clipped by 6 bases and J by 3 bases; unmatched bases: 7. CDR1 and CDR2 from the germline V gene are SQVTM and ANQGSEA. In DNA form, the CDR3 reads TGCAGCGTGGCCCAACAGGGGGACTACGAGCAGTACTTC. Protein: CSVAQQGDYEQYF.

This clone came up once. V and J are TRBV6-4 and TRBJ1-1; possibly TRBD1 for D (6 bases). The germline V gene encodes CDR1 MRHNA and CDR2 SNTAGT. The CDR3 runs 12 residues. With 10 bases removed from V and 7 bases from J, the gap between germline ends came to 16 bases. This chain's CDR3 is CATKQGFNEAFF. The CDR3 nucleotides read TGTGCCACCAAACAGGGTTTTAATGAAGCTTTCTTT.

CDR3 sequence (DNA): TGTGCCAGCAGGCGCCGGGGGGCGGGCAATCAGCCCCAGCATTTT. Its translation is CASRRRGAGNQPQHF. The J gene is TRBJ1-5, the V gene TRBV13, with a weak D call TRBD1 (6 bases). Germline CDR1 is PRHDT and CDR2 is FYEKMQ (reference sequence). CDR3 length: 15 amino acids. V was pared by 6 bases and J by 2 bases, with 14 bases between. Full variable domain (remainder filled in from reference TRBV13 and TRBJ1-5): AAGVIQSPRHLIKEKRETATLKCYPIPRHDTVYWYQQGPGQDPQFLISFYEKMQSDKGSIPDRFSAQQFSDYHSELNMSSLELGDSALYFCASRRRGAGNQPQHFGDGTRLSIL.

V and J are TRBV2 and TRBJ2-3; TRBD2 matches at 8 bases. The CDR3 length is 15 residues. Trimming cost V 5 bases and J 0 bases; bases outside gene matches: 4. Germline V lookup: CDR1 SNHLY, CDR2 FYNNEI. CDR3 nucleotide sequence: TGTGCCAGCAGTATTACGGGGGGGAGCACAGATACGCAGTATTTT. Amino acid sequence: CASSITGGSTDTQYF.

The chain employs TRBV5-1 and TRBJ1-2; D is undetermined. The ends were cut back, 4 bases at V and 3 bases at J, with 16 bases in the middle. Germline V gene sequence: CDR1 SGHRS, CDR2 YFSETQ. This CDR3 has 15 residues. Here the CDR3 DNA reads TGCGCCAGCAGCCCTTCGATTGACGGGGACTATGGCTACACCTTC. It specifies CASSPSIDGDYGYTF. Filled out from reference TRBV5-1 and TRBJ1-2, the complete variable domain reads KAGVTQTPRYLIKTRGQQVTLSCSPISGHRSVSWYQQTPGQGLQFLFEYFSETQRNKGNFPGRFSGRQFSNSRSEMNVSTLELGDSALYLCASSPSIDGDYGYTFGSGTRLTVV.

This sequence joins TRBV10-2 and TRBJ1-6, with a tentative D call TRBD1 (5 bases). The germline V gene encodes CDR1 WSHSY and CDR2 SAAADI. This CDR3 is built from 16 residues. V was clipped by 7 bases and J by 0 bases, with 13 bases between them. The CDR3 loop reads CASIKDIRSYNSPLHF. The CDR3 DNA is TGCGCCAGCATAAAGGACATTCGCTCCTATAATTCACCCCTCCACTTT.

The chain employs TRBV27 and TRBJ1-2; TRBD1 aligns across 7 bases. This CDR3 contains 13 residues. CDR1 MNHEY and CDR2 SMNVEV come from the germline V gene (reference sequence). V trimming: 6 bases; J trimming: 3 bases; junction bases outside the gene matches: 4. The CDR3 sequence: CASSRTGDYGYTF. CDR3 DNA: TGTGCCAGCAGCCGAACAGGGGACTATGGCTACACCTTC.

V and J are TRBV11-1 and TRBJ2-7; D is possibly TRBD1 (5 bases). This CDR3 has 12 residues. Between the trimmed V and J ends, which lost 4 bases and 3 bases, there was a span of 7 bases. Germline CDR1 and CDR2: SGHAT and FQDESV (reference sequence). CDR3: CASSSTDYEQYF. In DNA, the CDR3 is TGTGCCAGCAGCTCGACAGACTACGAGCAGTACTTC.

The J gene is TRBJ2-1, the V gene TRBV7-8, with 12 bases identical to TRBD2. Germline-derived CDR1 and CDR2 are SGHVS and FQNEAQ. This CDR3 comprises 16 residues. The trim removed 5 bases at V and 10 bases at J, leaving 12 bases unmatched. The DNA of the CDR3 is TGTGCCAGCAGCCAGCTAGCGGGGGGGCCCAACTGGGAGCAGTTCTTC. It codes for CASSQLAGGPNWEQFF.

The chain recombines TRBV10-2 with TRBJ2-3; tentatively, D is TRBD2 (5 bases). The CDR3 length is 13 residues. Germline values: CDR1 WSHSY, CDR2 SAAADI. The V and J ends lost 3 bases and 4 bases respectively, with 8 bases between them. CDR3 nucleotides: TGCGCCAGCAGTGATGACTACTCAGATACGCAGTATTTT. This encodes CASSDDYSDTQYF.

This clone showed up just a few times. The V gene is TRBV29-1, the J gene TRBJ1-1; D is uncertain. The CDR3 length is 11 residues. The V end was cut by 5 bases, the J end by 1 base, with 5 bases between. The germline V gene has CDR1 SQVTM and CDR2 ANQGSEA. CDR3 protein: CSVSRNTEAFF. In DNA, the CDR3 is TGCAGCGTTTCCAGGAACACTGAAGCTTTCTTT.

The chain uses TRBV4-1 and TRBJ1-1; maybe TRBD1 (5 bases). This CDR3 spans 16 amino acids. Trimming removed 5 bases at V and 4 bases at J, with 20 bases between. In germline, CDR1 is MGHRA, CDR2 YSYEKL. The CDR3 region is CASSEGRGRRGTEAFF. The CDR3 coding sequence is TGCGCCAGCAGCGAAGGCCGGGGCCGGCGGGGCACTGAAGCTTTCTTT.

This clone has only a few counts. The rearrangement uses TRBV6-1 and TRBJ2-1; perhaps TRBD1 as D (6 bases). Germline loops: CDR1 MNHNS, CDR2 SASEGT. V lost 2 bases, J lost 2 bases, and 10 bases lay in between. The CDR3 is 15 residues long. The CDR3 spells CASSETRTAYNEQFF. As DNA, the CDR3 is TGTGCCAGCAGTGAAACCAGGACAGCCTACAATGAGCAGTTCTTC.

V and J are TRBV9 and TRBJ2-5; 9 bases fit TRBD1. The CDR3 contains 16 residues. The J segment lost 1 base and the V segment lost 2 bases, leaving 6 bases of the junction unmatched. Germline loops: CDR1 SGDLS, CDR2 YYNGEE. DNA of the CDR3: TGTGCCAGCAGCGTTGGGACAGGGAAGGTCCAAGAGACCCAGTACTTC. It yields the protein CASSVGTGKVQETQYF.